Presented here are 29 T cell receptor beta chains from one specimen sequenced in a study of OX40 agonist ivuxolimab in advanced cancers. This table comes from immunoSEQ multiplex PCR, and its TCRdb copy is limited to in-frame clones, with some not included. Among under 25,000 clones listed, roughly 78% were seen once. The specimen was CD4+ or CD8+ T cells sorted from blood, collected in a trial of the OX40 agonist ivuxolimab. Source of these receptors: an adult with an advanced solid tumor such as melanoma, head and neck, liver or kidney cancer.

Details on this clone: One junction end disagrees with the germline gene, perhaps due to a read error. CDR3 residues: CASSPDKYTGELFF. CDR3 nucleotide sequence: TGCGCCAGCAGCCCAGACAAGTACACCGGGGAGCTGTTTTTT. The J gene is TRBJ2-2, the V gene TRBV13, with unresolved D. This CDR3 has 14 amino acids. CDR1 PRHDT and CDR2 FYEKMQ come from the germline V gene (reference sequence).

V and J are TRBV2 and TRBJ1-3; 7 bases fit TRBD1. The CDR3 contains 16 residues. Germline V gene data show CDR1 as SNHLY and CDR2 as FYNNEI. J gave up 3 bases and V 6 bases, and 11 bases lay outside the gene matches. This chain's CDR3 is CASRPPGTVVGNTIYF. The CDR3, as DNA: TGTGCCAGCAGGCCCCCCGGGACAGTAGTTGGAAACACCATATATTTT.

This clone was recorded once. The J gene is TRBJ1-1, the V gene TRBV7-9; possibly TRBD1 for D (6 bases). V was cut by 3 bases and J by 3 bases, with 20 bases left in between. The CDR3 length is 17 residues. Germline CDR1 is SEHNR and CDR2 is FQNEAQ (reference sequence). The CDR3 spells CASSLEAPRGAYTEAFF. The CDR3 bases are TGTGCCAGCAGCTTGGAGGCCCCTCGGGGGGCGTACACTGAAGCTTTCTTT.

V and J are TRBV6-5 and TRBJ2-7; D is ambiguous. This CDR3 has 15 amino acids. The V end was cut by 0 bases, the J end by 3 bases, with 12 bases between. Germline CDR1 reads MNHEY; CDR2 reads SVGAGI. This CDR3 is CASSYSNWVDYEQYF. CDR3 nucleotide sequence: TGTGCCAGCAGTTACTCGAATTGGGTAGACTACGAGCAGTACTTC.

V is TRBV7-9 and J is TRBJ2-1, with unresolved D. Per the germline V gene, CDR1 is SEHNR and CDR2 is FQNEAQ (reference sequence). The ends were cut back, 5 bases at V and 4 bases at J, with 9 bases in the middle. CDR3 length: 13 residues. As DNA, the CDR3 is TGTGCCAGCAGCCAGACTGCTTACAATGAGCAGTTCTTC. It translates to CASSQTAYNEQFF.

The CDR3 here is CASSVAADTQYF. The CDR3 DNA reads TGTGCCAGCAGCGTAGCCGCAGATACGCAGTATTTT. The chain employs TRBV9 and TRBJ2-3; D not certain. Germline CDR1 SGDLS, CDR2 YYNGEE. V was cut by 0 bases and J by 4 bases, with 3 bases left in between. The CDR3 contains 12 residues.

This chain links TRBV11-2 with TRBJ2-7; a possible D gene is TRBD1 (6 bases). The CDR3 is 14 amino acids. Germline V gene data show CDR1 as SGHAT and CDR2 as FQNNGV. V lost 2 bases and J 3 bases, leaving 11 bases between the germline ends. CDR3 in amino acids: CASSLSRGDYEQYF. The CDR3 DNA reads as TGTGCCAGCAGCTTAAGCAGGGGAGACTACGAGCAGTACTTC.

This clone was observed a few times. The chain uses TRBV28 and TRBJ2-3, with D perhaps matching TRBD2 (6 bases). The length of the CDR3 is 18 residues. From germline, CDR1 is MDHEN and CDR2 SYDVKM. Between the trimmed V and J ends, which lost 2 bases and 1 base, there was a span of 19 bases. CDR3 DNA: TGTGCCAGCAGTTTACCATCCGGGACTCTCGTGGGCACAGATACGCAGTATTTT. Its protein is CASSLPSGTLVGTDTQYF.

The genes are TRBV5-8 and TRBJ1-4; 9 bases are a match to TRBD1. Germline CDR1 and CDR2: SGHTS and YDEGEE. V lost 4 bases, J lost 10 bases, and 8 bases stayed unmatched. CDR3 length equals 14 residues. The CDR3 nucleotides read TGTGCCAGCAGCCCCGGGACAGGGACGGGAAAACTGTTTTTT. It translates to CASSPGTGTGKLFF.

This clone came up once. The CDR3 sequence is CASSFFPGQSYKNIQYF. In DNA form, the CDR3 reads TGTGCCAGCAGCTTTTTCCCGGGACAGTCTTACAAAAACATTCAGTACTTC. The chain employs TRBV5-8 and TRBJ2-4, with TRBD1 matching 7 bases. The CDR3 covers 17 residues. J was trimmed by 3 bases and V by 2 bases; bases with no gene match: 11. From germline, CDR1 is SGHTS and CDR2 YDEGEE. Full variable domain (rest looked up from reference TRBV5-8 and TRBJ2-4): EAGVTQSPTHLIKTRGQQATLRCSPISGHTSVYWYQQALGLGLQFLLWYDEGEERNRGNFPPRFSGRQFPNYSSELNVNALELEDSALYLCASSFFPGQSYKNIQYFGAGTRLSVL.

The CDR3 reads CASSRTGHTEAFF. The CDR3 bases are TGTGCCAGCAGCCGGACGGGCCACACTGAAGCTTTCTTT. This chain links TRBV5-6 with TRBJ1-1; D not resolved. The V end was cut by 4 bases, the J end by 3 bases, with 10 bases between. CDR3 length equals 13 residues. Germline V gene lookup returns CDR1 SGHDT and CDR2 YYEEEE.

This clone qualifies as medium-sized (0.01 to 0.1%). The chain links TRBV10-3 to TRBJ2-5; D is perhaps TRBD1 or TRBD2 (5 bases each). The length of the CDR3 is 13 residues. The V gene lost 3 bases and the J gene lost 11 bases, with 16 bases spanning the gap. Germline CDR1 ENHRY, CDR2 SYGVKD. The CDR3 DNA is TGTGCCATCAGTGAATATGGGGGACCAGATCAGTACTTC. Translation: CAISEYGGPDQYF.

The chain couples TRBV7-9 to TRBJ2-7; tentatively, D is TRBD1 (6 bases). Germline assignment: CDR1 SEHNR and CDR2 FQNEAQ (reference sequence). CDR3 length: 14 amino acids. V was shortened by 5 bases and J by 3 bases, with 14 bases between the two germline ends. The CDR3 sequence: CASSPSQGFYEQYF. The CDR3 DNA sequence: TGTGCCAGCAGCCCCAGCCAGGGGTTCTACGAGCAGTACTTC.

The chain employs TRBV2 and TRBJ1-2; possibly TRBD1 for D (5 bases). Trimming left V 4 bases short and J 6 bases short, with 15 bases between. CDR1 and CDR2 (germline): SNHLY, FYNNEI. CDR3 length equals 14 residues. As DNA, the CDR3 is TGTGCCAGCAGTGTTGGTGGGGGGTGGGATGGCTACACCTTC. This encodes CASSVGGGWDGYTF.

The DNA for the CDR3 is TGTGCCAGCTCTGTTACAGGGTCGACTAATGAAAAACTGTTTTTT. It encodes CASSVTGSTNEKLFF. The chain combines TRBV7-8 with TRBJ1-4; maybe TRBD1 (6 bases). The CDR3 spans 15 residues. Germline loops: CDR1 SGHVS, CDR2 FQNEAQ. V was clipped by 8 bases and J by 2 bases, with 15 bases between them.

For this clone: The junction and the germline gene differ at one end; a read error may be behind it. The V call is TRBV9, the J call TRBJ1-4; D is unresolved. Per the germline V gene, CDR1 is SGDLS and CDR2 is YYNGEE. This CDR3 is 13 amino acids long. CDR3 nucleotide sequence: TGTGCCGGCAGCGTAGCAACTAATGAAAAACTGTTTTTT. Translated, it gives CAGSVATNEKLFF.

The chain has TRBV21-1 and TRBJ2-1. TRBV21-1 is a documented pseudogene. This CDR3 is 14 amino acids long. The CDR3 coding sequence is TGTGCCAGCAGTCCAGGGAGCTCCTACAATGAGCAGTTCTTC. It translates to CASSPGSSYNEQFF.

The rearrangement uses TRBV27 and TRBJ2-1; D not resolved. CDR1 MNHEY and CDR2 SMNVEV come from the germline V gene (reference sequence). This CDR3 has 13 residues. With 3 bases removed from V and 10 bases from J, the gap between germline ends came to 13 bases. Here the CDR3 reads CASSFGFVGEQFF. CDR3 nucleotide sequence: TGTGCCAGCAGTTTTGGGTTCGTCGGGGAGCAGTTCTTC.

The V call is TRBV30, the J call TRBJ2-7; TRBD2 is a possible D gene (5 bases). Trimming took 2 bases from V and 6 from J, leaving 11 bases between them. Looked up from germline, CDR1 is GTSNPN and CDR2 is SVGIG (reference sequence). The CDR3 consists of 12 residues. CDR3 loop: CAWSLTSAEQYF. The CDR3 nucleotides are TGTGCCTGGAGTTTAACTAGTGCCGAGCAGTACTTC.

The rearrangement joins TRBV27 to TRBJ1-6, with D possibly being TRBD1 (5 bases). The CDR3 totals 15 residues. V was trimmed by 8 bases and J by 8 bases, leaving 19 bases between them. Germline assignment: CDR1 MNHEY and CDR2 SMNVEV (reference sequence). CDR3 sequence: CASGLGPDGDSPLHF. In DNA form, the CDR3 reads TGTGCCAGCGGTCTGGGGCCGGACGGCGATTCACCCCTCCACTTT.

The rearrangement joins TRBV10-3 to TRBJ2-1; 7 positions agree with TRBD2. The germline V gene has CDR1 ENHRY and CDR2 SYGVKD. V shed 1 base and J 2 bases; nucleotides not matched to a gene: 5. CDR3 length: 16 amino acids. CDR3 region: CAISEYLAGAYNEQFF. DNA for the CDR3: TGTGCCATCAGTGAGTACTTGGCGGGGGCCTACAATGAGCAGTTCTTC.

The V call is TRBV10-1, the J call TRBJ2-2, with D possibly TRBD1 on 5 matching bases. The length of the CDR3 is 14 residues. Germline CDR1 reads WNHNN; CDR2 reads SYGVQD (reference sequence). Trimming pared 3 bases from V and 7 bases from J, leaving 12 bases between. CDR3 nucleotide sequence: TGCGCCAGCAGTGATTCAGGGAATGACGGGGAGCTGTTTTTT. Its protein product is CASSDSGNDGELFF.

This chain uses TRBV4-2 with TRBJ2-7; 9 nucleotides align to TRBD2. The V gene end was trimmed by 0 bases and the J gene end by 3 bases; junction bases not matched to a gene: 18. CDR3 length equals 20 residues. Germline lookup yields CDR1 LGHNA and CDR2 YNFKEQ. The CDR3 DNA follows: TGTGCCAGCAGCCAAGATGGAACTCGGCAGGCGGGAGGGGGATTCTACGAGCAGTACTTC. Translated: CASSQDGTRQAGGGFYEQYF.

The V gene is TRBV5-6, the J gene TRBJ2-7; 8 bases are a match to TRBD2. The V gene end was trimmed by 5 bases and the J gene end by 3 bases; junction bases not matched to a gene: 10. Germline CDR1 reads SGHDT; CDR2 reads YYEEEE. CDR3 size: 15 residues. The CDR3 nucleotides are TGTGCCAGCAGTCTTGGGGCTAGCGGGTTCTACGAGCAGTACTTC. This gives the protein CASSLGASGFYEQYF.

The chain links TRBV11-2 to TRBJ2-1; 13 bases map to TRBD2. V shed 5 bases, J shed 12 bases, and the junction held 10 bases outside the gene matches. Germline V gene sequence: CDR1 SGHAT, CDR2 FQNNGV. This CDR3 spans 15 amino acids. Here the CDR3 DNA reads TGTGCCAGCAGCACAAGGACTAGCGGGAGAAGGAGGCAGTTCTTC. It yields the protein CASSTRTSGRRRQFF.

The chain uses TRBV6-6 and TRBJ2-7; D may be TRBD2 (6 bases). The CDR3 runs to 14 residues. Deletions cut 0 bases from V and 0 bases from J, with 6 bases between. Germline values: CDR1 MNHNY, CDR2 SVGAGI (reference sequence). CDR3 region: CASSYSGGSYEQYF. In nucleotides, the CDR3 is TGTGCCAGCAGTTACTCGGGGGGCTCCTACGAGCAGTACTTC.

V usage is TRBV7-2 and J usage is TRBJ2-2; D possibly corresponds to TRBD1 (6 bases). The ends were cut back, 3 bases at V and 4 bases at J, with 15 bases in the middle. Germline V gene sequence: CDR1 SGHTA, CDR2 FQGNSA. The CDR3 sequence is 16 residues long. The DNA for the CDR3 is TGTGCCAGCAGCTTCCTGACAGGTTTAACCACCGGGGAGCTGTTTTTT. It encodes CASSFLTGLTTGELFF.

As concerns this clone: At one boundary the junction diverges from the germline segment, which might be a read error. The chain employs TRBV13 and TRBJ1-2, with a possible D match to TRBD1 (6 bases). This CDR3 is 14 amino acids long. CDR1 is PRHDT and CDR2 is FYEKMQ in the germline V gene (reference sequence). The CDR3 is CASSAQQGTYDYTF. CDR3 coding DNA: TGTGCCAGCAGCGCCCAACAGGGTACTTATGACTACACCTTC.

The chain is built from TRBV28 and TRBJ1-5; 8 bases are a match to TRBD1. Germline-derived CDR1 and CDR2 are MDHEN and SYDVKM. J lost 5 bases, V lost 6 bases, and 6 bases had no gene match. The CDR3 is made up of 14 amino acids. CDR3 residues: CASSTTGVDQPQHF. CDR3 DNA: TGTGCCAGCAGCACGACAGGGGTCGATCAGCCCCAGCATTTT.